Below are 28 T cell receptor beta chains sequenced from a single sample in a study of blood T cell repertoires in COVID-19. Measured with immunoSEQ multiplex PCR; TCRdb has only the in-frame clones, and not every one. Among fewer than 250,000 clones listed, more than 70% were seen once. The source material was PBMCs or T cells enriched from blood (not recorded which). These TCRs come from a woman in her fifties or sixties who had recovered from COVID-19.

The chain links TRBV7-9 to TRBJ1-5, with 10 bases matching TRBD1. The CDR3 sequence is 16 residues long. J was trimmed by 4 bases and V by 0 bases; bases with no gene match: 3. Germline CDR1 is SEHNR and CDR2 is FQNEAQ (reference sequence). CDR3 protein: CASSLAGQGVNQPQHF. The CDR3 region has the DNA TGTGCCAGCAGCTTAGCCGGACAGGGGGTAAATCAGCCCCAGCATTTT.

This sequence joins TRBV11-2 and TRBJ2-3; 13 nucleotides agree with TRBD2. Per germline, CDR1 SGHAT and CDR2 FQNNGV. The CDR3 is 15 residues long. V gave up 5 bases and J gave up 7 bases; unmatched junction bases: 6. The CDR3 coding sequence is TGTGCCAGCAGCCAGTGGGGACTAGCGGGAAATACGCAGTATTTT. It yields the protein CASSQWGLAGNTQYF.

V and J are TRBV3-1 (or the pseudogene TRBV3-2) and TRBJ2-7, with 9 bases aligning to TRBD2. After removal of 0 bases from V and 6 bases from J, the junction contained 9 bases not matched to a gene. CDR1 is LGHDT and CDR2 is YNNKEL in the germline V gene (reference sequence). The CDR3 has 16 residues. The CDR3 reads CASSQDIGTSSGEQYF. The CDR3 DNA sequence: TGTGCCAGCAGCCAAGATATAGGGACTAGCTCGGGCGAGCAGTACTTC.

This clone has more than one count but fewer than ten. This chain joins TRBV19 and TRBJ2-3, with 7 bases matching TRBD2. Per germline, CDR1 LNHDA and CDR2 SQIVND (reference sequence). V gave up 3 bases and J gave up 3 bases; unmatched junction bases: 6. This CDR3 spans 15 amino acids. CDR3 DNA: TGTGCCAGTAGTATCCTCGGGGGAGGGACAGATACGCAGTATTTT. Encoded protein: CASSILGGGTDTQYF.

This clone was detected a few times. CDR3 loop: CASSPETERPQHF. The CDR3 DNA follows: TGTGCCAGCTCACCTGAGACGGAGCGGCCCCAGCATTTT. V gene TRBV18 combines with J gene TRBJ1-5; D unclear. Trimming cost V 3 bases and J 9 bases, with 12 bases left between them. The CDR3 length is 13 residues. Germline lookup yields CDR1 KGHSH and CDR2 LQKENI.

The CDR3 reads CASSQVTSTSTDTQYF. CDR3 bases: TGTGCCAGCAGCCAAGTTACGTCTACTAGCACAGATACGCAGTATTTT. This chain uses TRBV3-1 (or the pseudogene TRBV3-2) with TRBJ2-3; D is undetermined. Trimming took off 1 base at V and 0 bases at J, with 11 bases between the two ends. The CDR3 contains 16 residues. The V gene's germline CDR1 is LGHDT and CDR2 YNNKEL (reference sequence).

This clone occurred a few times. The V call is TRBV10-1, the J call TRBJ1-1, with D possibly being TRBD1 (5 bases). The V gene lost 9 bases and the J gene lost 6 bases, with 14 bases spanning the gap. Germline V gene data show CDR1 as WNHNN and CDR2 as SYGVQD (reference sequence). This CDR3 region has 12 residues. CDR3 sequence (DNA): TGCGCCAGGGTCCCGGGGGGAGCTGAAGCTTTCTTT. It translates to CARVPGGAEAFF.

V is TRBV10-3 and J is TRBJ1-5; TRBD1 might be the D (6 bases). Per germline, CDR1 ENHRY and CDR2 SYGVKD. CDR3 length: 15 residues. Between the trimmed V and J ends, which lost 10 bases and 3 bases, there was a span of 19 bases. CDR3 DNA sequence: TGTGCCAGCAACCAATCTGGACAGTTCAATCAGCCCCAGCATTTT. This translates into CASNQSGQFNQPQHF.

The chain couples TRBV7-8 to TRBJ1-5; the D is unclear. This CDR3 region has 13 residues. V gave up 3 bases and J gave up 6 bases, with 9 bases separating them. The germline CDR1 and CDR2 sequences are SGHVS and FQNEAQ. In DNA form, the CDR3 reads TGTGCCAGCAGCTTTTCTGACTTTCAGCCCCAGCATTTT. It specifies CASSFSDFQPQHF.

The chain joins TRBV5-4 to TRBJ2-7, with 9 bases that match TRBD2. The CDR3 has 17 residues. From germline, CDR1 is SGHNT and CDR2 YYREEE (reference sequence). V dropped 0 bases and J dropped 4; count of bases not matched to a gene: 11. The CDR3 bases are TGTGCCAGCAGCTTGGCGGTTAGTCCTAGCGGGACTTACGAGCAGTACTTC. Its protein product is CASSLAVSPSGTYEQYF.

The chain uses TRBV30 and TRBJ1-6, with D hard to call. Between the trimmed V and J ends, which lost 0 bases and 5 bases, there was a span of 8 bases. This CDR3 has 14 amino acids. Germline lookup yields CDR1 GTSNPN and CDR2 SVGIG (reference sequence). The chain's CDR3 is CAWSVLFDNSPLHF. The CDR3 coding sequence is TGTGCCTGGAGTGTCCTGTTCGATAATTCACCCCTCCACTTT.

This chain links TRBV19 with TRBJ1-5; 8 positions match TRBD1. Germline V CDR1 and CDR2: LNHDA, SQIVND (reference sequence). This CDR3 spans 16 amino acids. Unmatched junction bases numbered 6, after V lost 1 base and J lost 4 bases. The CDR3 sequence is CASSIVQGAGNQPQHF. Written as DNA, the CDR3 is TGTGCCAGTAGTATAGTGCAGGGGGCAGGTAATCAGCCCCAGCATTTT. Complete variable domain (other parts from reference TRBV19 and TRBJ1-5): DGGITQSPKYLFRKEGQNVTLSCEQNLNHDAMYWYRQDPGQGLRLIYYSQIVNDFQKGDIAEGYSVSREKKESFPLTVTSAQKNPTAFYLCASSIVQGAGNQPQHFGDGTRLSIL.

V and J are TRBV7-9 and TRBJ1-1; 7 nucleotides match TRBD1. With 2 bases clipped from V and 8 bases from J, the junction kept 8 bases outside the gene matches. The CDR3 is made up of 14 amino acids. In germline, CDR1 is SEHNR, CDR2 FQNEAQ (reference sequence). The CDR3 DNA reads as TGTGCCAGCAGCTTATTGGCCCTACAGGGGGAAGCTTTCTTT. As protein: CASSLLALQGEAFF.

This clone was counted between two and nine times. Other DNA sequences of this sample code for an identical CDR3. V gene TRBV18 combines with J gene TRBJ2-3; TRBD2 agrees at 7 bases. This CDR3 has 15 residues. Trimming took 3 bases from V and 0 from J; bases not matched to a gene: 3. CDR1 and CDR2 from the germline V gene are KGHSH and LQKENI. For the CDR3, the DNA is TGTGCCAGCTCACCCTTAGCGGGTAGCACAGATACGCAGTATTTT. This sequence encodes CASSPLAGSTDTQYF.

This chain links TRBV6-5 with TRBJ1-6, with 9 bases that match TRBD1. Germline V CDR1 and CDR2: MNHEY, SVGAGI. CDR3 length equals 13 residues. V trimming: 0 bases; J trimming: 18 bases; junction bases outside the gene matches: 6. The CDR3 is CASSYSRDRVPHF. The CDR3 nucleotides are TGTGCCAGCAGTTACTCAAGGGACAGGGTCCCCCACTTT.

The chain combines TRBV7-3 with TRBJ2-2, with TRBD2 as a possible D gene (7 bases). The CDR3 totals 17 residues. V lost 0 bases to trimming and J lost 3 bases, with 14 bases between them. Germline-derived CDR1 and CDR2 are SGHTA and FQGTGA. Here the CDR3 DNA reads TGTGCCAGCAGCTTAACGTCTGCGGGGGCGGACACCGGGGAGCTGTTTTTT. Protein product: CASSLTSAGADTGELFF.

The table lists this clone with a few counts. The chain carries TRBV28 and TRBJ1-6; 10 nucleotides align to TRBD1. V trimming: 6 bases; J trimming: 6 bases; junction bases outside the gene matches: 11. The V gene's germline CDR1 is MDHEN and CDR2 SYDVKM. The CDR3 sequence is 17 residues long. CDR3: CASRDLKTGGPNSPLHF. The DNA for the CDR3 is TGTGCCAGCAGGGATTTGAAGACAGGGGGCCCTAATTCACCCCTCCACTTT.

The chain is built from TRBV6-2 or TRBV6-3 and TRBJ2-1; TRBD2 agrees at 14 bases. This CDR3 spans 19 amino acids. Germline V gene sequence: CDR1 MNHEY, CDR2 SVGEGT. V was pared by 2 bases and J by 1 base, with 7 bases of the junction left unmatched. In nucleotides, the CDR3 is TGTGCCAGCAGTTACCCGACTAGCGGGAGGGCCGGATCCTACAATGAGCAGTTCTTC. Residues: CASSYPTSGRAGSYNEQFF.

The V and J genes are TRBV6-5 and TRBJ1-4; tentative D call: TRBD1 (5 bases). Deletions cut 5 bases from V and 3 bases from J, with 10 bases between. Germline lookup yields CDR1 MNHEY and CDR2 SVGAGI. The CDR3 runs to 14 residues. For the CDR3, the DNA is TGTGCCAGCAGTCTTCGGGGGGCTAATGAAAAACTGTTTTTT. Encoded protein: CASSLRGANEKLFF.

The V gene is TRBV4-3, the J gene TRBJ2-3; 10 positions match TRBD2. Trimming removed 0 bases from V and 7 bases from J; junction bases left unmatched: 16. The CDR3 extends over 19 amino acids. Germline CDR1 LGHNA, CDR2 YSLEER. The CDR3 is CASSQDNPRSSGRGYTQYF. In DNA, the CDR3 is TGCGCCAGCAGCCAAGATAACCCCCGTTCTAGCGGGAGAGGGTATACGCAGTATTTT.

This chain links TRBV28 with TRBJ1-2; the match to TRBD1 covers 9 bases. After removal of 7 bases from V and 6 bases from J, the junction contained 9 bases not matched to a gene. The germline CDR1 and CDR2 sequences are MDHEN and SYDVKM. The CDR3 consists of 14 residues. The CDR3 is CASTHRGRIDGYTF. The CDR3 DNA follows: TGTGCCAGCACCCACAGGGGGCGAATAGATGGCTACACCTTC.

The chain joins TRBV28 to TRBJ2-7, with TRBD2 matching 8 bases. The CDR3 is made up of 16 amino acids. Trimming removed 6 bases from V and 4 bases from J; junction bases left unmatched: 14. The V gene's germline CDR1 is MDHEN and CDR2 SYDVKM. The CDR3 region is CASSQGGGGRQYEQYF. In DNA, the CDR3 is TGTGCCAGCAGCCAAGGGGGGGGCGGGAGGCAATACGAGCAGTACTTC.

The chain links TRBV19 to TRBJ1-2; 9 bases match TRBD1. The CDR3 contains 17 residues. The V gene end was trimmed by 2 bases and the J gene end by 4 bases; junction bases not matched to a gene: 11. CDR1 and CDR2 (germline): LNHDA, SQIVND (reference sequence). The CDR3: CASSITQTGGFSYGYTF. In DNA, the CDR3 is TGTGCCAGTAGTATAACCCAGACAGGGGGTTTTTCCTATGGCTACACCTTC.

This clone has only a few counts. The chain joins TRBV29-1 to TRBJ2-7, with a weak D call TRBD2 (5 bases). The ends were cut back, 3 bases at V and 6 bases at J, with 15 bases in the middle. The length of the CDR3 is 13 residues. Per the germline V gene, CDR1 is SQVTM and CDR2 is ANQGSEA. The DNA of the CDR3 is TGCAGCGTTGAGGTGGGCGGGCCTACCGAGCAGTACTTC. This sequence encodes CSVEVGGPTEQYF.

This chain links TRBV7-2 with TRBJ2-5; 11 nucleotides match TRBD2. The J segment lost 4 bases and the V segment lost 5 bases, leaving 15 bases of the junction unmatched. CDR3 size: 18 residues. CDR1 is SGHTA and CDR2 is FQGNSA in the germline V gene. CDR3 residues: CASSPGLAGPPSGETQYF. The CDR3 bases are TGTGCCAGCAGCCCAGGACTAGCGGGCCCCCCCAGTGGAGAGACCCAGTACTTC.

This chain connects TRBV15 to TRBJ1-5; TRBD1 matches 7 bases. The junction had 9 bases not matched to a gene; V was cut back by 2 bases and J by 2 bases. In germline, CDR1 is LNHNV, CDR2 YYDKDF (reference sequence). This CDR3 spans 17 amino acids. DNA of the CDR3: TGTGCCACCAGCAGAAGACAGGGTAGGGTGGGCAATCAGCCCCAGCATTTT. It specifies CATSRRQGRVGNQPQHF.

V and J are TRBV11-3 and TRBJ2-5; no clear D. Germline V gives CDR1 SGHNT, CDR2 YENEEA. Trimming took 5 bases from V and 3 from J, leaving 10 bases between them. This CDR3 has 13 amino acids. The CDR3 DNA sequence: TGTGCCAGCAGCCCCCCGCCGGAAGAGACCCAGTACTTC. It encodes CASSPPPEETQYF.

This chain links TRBV7-9 with TRBJ1-4, with 10 bases fitting TRBD1. J was trimmed by 0 bases and V by 6 bases; bases with no gene match: 4. The CDR3 length is 16 residues. Germline CDR1 is SEHNR and CDR2 is FQNEAQ (reference sequence). CDR3 bases: TGTGCCAGCAGACCGGGACAGGGGCCAACTAATGAAAAACTGTTTTTT. It translates to CASRPGQGPTNEKLFF.